The 5 T cell receptor beta chains presented below share a single source sample, sequenced in a study of response to subunit inactivated influenza vaccine. In TCRdb, the RT-PCR reads were re-called with MiXCR into one record per CDR3 protein. The table has hundreds of thousands of distinct CDR3 sequences, 15% to 18% seen once. Here the sequenced sample was PBMCs from blood, taken less than 13 days after vaccination. These receptors all stem from a man aged 50 to 60 who received an inactivated influenza vaccine.

In this sample, this clonotype turned up many times. The chain uses TRBV5-1 and TRBJ2-6; TRBD2 might be the D (5 bases). The CDR3 totals 18 residues. Germline V gene data show CDR1 as SGHRS and CDR2 as YFSETQ. The germline V and J ends were trimmed by 0 bases and 2 bases, with 15 bases remaining between them. This chain's CDR3 is CASSLELVWETGANVLTF. DNA for the CDR3: TGCGCCAGCAGCTTGGAGTTGGTGTGGGAGACTGGGGCCAACGTCCTGACTTTC.

About this clonotype: Sequence at one end of the junction differs from germline and may be a read error. The chain recombines TRBV2 with TRBJ2-1; maybe TRBD2 (6 bases). The CDR3 length is 13 residues. From germline, CDR1 is SNHLY and CDR2 FYNNEI. The CDR3 loop is CVSSEVRGNEQFF. The DNA of the CDR3 is TGTGTCAGCAGTGAAGTGCGGGGAAATGAGCAGTTCTTC.

The V gene is TRBV5-6, the J gene TRBJ1-2, with D unresolved. Between the trimmed V and J ends, which lost 0 bases and 4 bases, there was a span of 7 bases. Germline V lookup: CDR1 SGHDT, CDR2 YYEEEE. This CDR3 contains 13 residues. CDR3 coding DNA: TGTGCCAGCAGCTTGGACCCTGGCTATGGCTACACCTTC. It specifies CASSLDPGYGYTF.

The rearrangement uses TRBV6-5 and TRBJ2-3; D possibly corresponds to TRBD1 (6 bases). The CDR3 covers 15 residues. Germline V gene data show CDR1 as MNHEY and CDR2 as SVGAGI. V was shortened by 4 bases and J by 4 bases, with 15 bases between the two germline ends. DNA of the CDR3: TGTGCCAGCAGTTCCCGACAGGCCTGGGCAGATACGCAGTATTTT. Translation gives CASSSRQAWADTQYF.

V gene TRBV20-1 combines with J gene TRBJ2-1; 14 bases are shared with TRBD2. CDR3 size: 14 residues. The V and J ends lost 5 bases and 12 bases, in that order; junction bases with no gene match: 9. Germline V gene data show CDR1 as DFQATT and CDR2 as SNEGSKA (reference sequence). The CDR3 is CSALTSGGASVQFF. The CDR3 nucleotides are TGCAGTGCTCTGACTAGCGGGGGGGCGAGTGTGCAGTTCTTC.